Listed below are T cell receptor beta chains from one sample, sequenced in a study of cytomegalovirus exposure and HLA in healthy donors. The data were produced by immunoSEQ multiplex PCR, yet TCRdb's version contains in-frame clones alone and is incomplete. The table includes roughly 160,000 clones, roughly 76% detected once. Sequencing was carried out using PBMCs. These receptors were collected from a male donor in good health and CMV-seronegative. Each CDR3 is given with its conserved first and last residue. A D gene is named only where the DNA matches it firmly. Some rows mark clone size as missing; the rest say once, few, many or name a class of expanded clone.

j_call | d_call | clone_size | v_call | cdr3_aa | cdr3_nt
TRBJ2-3 | TRBD1 | - | TRBV5-1 | CASRATGGIVADTQYF | TGCGCCAGTCGAGCGACAGGGGGGATAGTTGCAGATACGCAGTATTTT
TRBJ1-5 | - | - | TRBV6-1 | CASSETGLVQPQHF | TGTGCCAGCAGTGAAACAGGGTTGGTTCAGCCCCAGCATTTT
TRBJ2-7 | TRBD2 | - | TRBV6-1 | CASSPRGGEGEQYF | TGTGCCAGCAGTCCCCGGGGAGGGGAGGGCGAGCAGTACTTC
TRBJ1-2 | - | once | TRBV6-5 | CASRTSQGNYGYTF | TGTGCCAGCAGGACTTCACAGGGCAACTATGGCTACACCTTC
TRBJ2-5 | TRBD2 | - | TRBV25-1 | CASSDSGLAGETQYF | TGTGCCAGCAGTGACTCGGGACTAGCAGGGGAGACCCAGTACTTC
TRBJ2-7 | - | - | TRBV19 | CASQKGAGGSYEQYF | TGTGCCAGTCAGAAGGGGGCAGGGGGGTCCTACGAGCAGTACTTC
TRBJ2-1 | TRBD1 | few | TRBV5-1 | CASSRGQGLYNEQFF | TGCGCCAGCAGCCGGGGACAGGGCCTCTACAATGAGCAGTTCTTC
TRBJ2-3 | TRBD2 | - | TRBV15 | CATSRDLGGGQYF | TGTGCCACCAGCAGAGATCTGGGCGGGGGGCAGTATTTT
TRBJ1-2 | - | - | TRBV6-6 | CASGVPSNYGYTF | TGTGCCAGCGGAGTCCCTTCTAACTATGGCTACACCTTC
TRBJ1-2 | - | - | TRBV7-8 | CASSLDAGNKKGYTF | TGTGCCAGCAGCTTAGACGCAGGAAACAAGAAGGGCTACACCTTC